The entry below describes one T cell receptor beta chain. These data are taken from a study of control samples from healthy donors and cancer patients. Repertoires were generated with immunoSEQ multiplex PCR, while TCRdb's copy carries only in-frame clones and drops some. Here the sample spans approximately 82,000 clones, 70% to 90% being singletons. The material sequenced was blood. This receptor was identified in a man between 50 and 59 years old in good health.

This CDR3 reads CASSSRDGGNTIYF. In DNA, the CDR3 is TGTGCCAGCAGTTCCCGGGACGGTGGAAACACCATATATTTT. The V gene is TRBV6-5, the J gene TRBJ1-3; D perhaps matches TRBD1 (5 bases). Between the trimmed V and J ends, which lost 4 bases and 3 bases, there was a span of 10 bases. CDR3 length: 14 residues. From germline, CDR1 is MNHEY and CDR2 SVGAGI.